This T cell receptor beta chain was profiled in a study of T cell responses to AZD1222 COVID-19 vaccine. Clones were read by immunoSEQ multiplex PCR, and TCRdb kept only the in-frame ones, dropping some. The sample shows approximately 120,000 clones, 87% of them seen only once. The length of the CDR3 is 15 residues. V dropped 5 bases and J dropped 3 bases, with 15 bases sitting between them. The V gene's germline CDR1 is KGHDR and CDR2 SFDVKD. Sequencing used peripheral blood, obtained on day 0 of AZD1222 vaccination. This receptor was taken from an adult in good health. V and J are TRBV24-1 and TRBJ1-2, with D maybe TRBD1 (5 bases). The CDR3 region is CATSGSRGDHYGYTF. In DNA form, the CDR3 reads TGTGCCACCAGTGGGAGTAGAGGGGACCACTATGGCTACACCTTC.